The subject of this entry is one T cell receptor beta chain. Its antigen is still unknown. There were TCR beta CDR3 regions amplified from RNA transcripts. An initial round of RT-PCR targeting the TCR CDR3 relied on the HTBI primer set. TCRdb reprocessed the multiplex PCR reads via MiXCR and lists one record per CDR3 protein. The sample has around 400,000 distinct CDR3 sequences, approximately 14% seen once. The data originate from a study of T cells in Graves' hyperthyroidism and ophthalmopathy. The blood sample was taken at first hyperthyroidism diagnosis, before any ophthalmopathy symptoms. Study findings and constraints: The majority of expanded thyroid clonotypes above 0.001 also appeared in blood.

The TCR originated in a woman in her late teens or twenties with Graves' hyperthyroidism that later progressed to Graves' ophthalmopathy. Material: blood.

For the CDR3, the DNA is TGCGCCAGCAGCCACCACTCTTTCAGGGGCCCCATCCTTTTCACTACCGGGGAGCTGTTTTTT. Translation gives CASSHHSFRGPILFTTGELFF. The chain links TRBV4-1 to TRBJ2-2, with D maybe TRBD1 (6 bases). The CDR3 runs to 21 residues. V lost 3 bases, J lost 5 bases, and 31 bases lay in between. CDR1 and CDR2 (germline): MGHRA, YSYEKL.